This record covers a single TCR beta chain. V lost 1 base to trimming and J lost 4 bases; unmatched junction nucleotides: 15. Germline V CDR1 and CDR2: SGHTA, FQGNSA. The CDR3 extends over 19 amino acids. The source of the sample is a study of cytomegalovirus exposure and HLA in healthy donors. The PCR had 60 Vbeta and 13 Jbeta primers. Here immunoSEQ multiplex PCR was the method, and the copy in TCRdb shows in-frame clones only, minus some. This table holds some 150,000 clones, around 86% found once. The V call is TRBV7-2, the J call TRBJ2-2, with 7 positions matching TRBD1. The material sequenced was PBMCs. The sequence was obtained from a woman aged 45-65 years in good health and CMV-seropositive. The chain's CDR3 is CASSLVGVFGTESTGELFF. The CDR3 nucleotides read TGTGCCAGCAGCTTAGTCGGAGTATTTGGGACAGAGAGCACCGGGGAGCTGTTTTTT.